What follows are 14 T cell receptor beta chains derived from one specimen sequenced in a study of CD8 T cells in Susac syndrome. After extraction with the RNeasy kit, about 0.5 to 1 ug of the RNA was reverse transcribed using random hexamers. One entry per CDR3 protein results from TCRdb running MiXCR on the immunoSEQ multiplex PCR reads. The sample shows 180,000 or so distinct CDR3 sequences, about 95% of them seen only once. The sample was CD4+ T cells from PBMCs. The source of these receptors is a human donor in good health.

This rearrangement joins TRBV15 to TRBJ2-5; D is ambiguous. The V gene lost 1 base and the J gene lost 0 bases, with 6 bases spanning the gap. The CDR3 totals 14 residues. Looked up from germline, CDR1 is LNHNV and CDR2 is YYDKDF (reference sequence). CDR3 in amino acids: CATSRALNQETQYF. The CDR3 region has the DNA TGTGCCACCAGCAGAGCCCTGAACCAAGAGACCCAGTACTTC.

V usage is TRBV3-1 and J usage is TRBJ2-2; D might be TRBD1 (6 bases). Trimming pared 7 bases from V and 5 bases from J, leaving 26 bases between. The germline CDR1 and CDR2 sequences are LGHDT and YNNKEL (reference sequence). This CDR3 is built from 18 residues. CDR3 coding DNA: TGTGCCAGCACCCCAGAGGTTTGGGACACCCGAGGAACCGGGGAGCTGTTTTTT. Its protein product is CASTPEVWDTRGTGELFF.

The V call is TRBV29-1, the J call TRBJ1-2; no clear D. This CDR3 has 16 amino acids. Between the trimmed V and J ends, which lost 4 bases and 0 bases, there was a span of 18 bases. From germline, CDR1 is SQVTM and CDR2 ANQGSEA. CDR3: CSVGGFSAVANYGYTF. The CDR3 region has the DNA TGCAGCGTTGGGGGATTCTCGGCAGTAGCTAACTATGGCTACACCTTC.

The rearrangement uses TRBV4-3 and TRBJ2-3; 9 nucleotides align to TRBD2. The CDR3 is made up of 17 amino acids. Germline CDR1 LGHNA, CDR2 YSLEER. V was pared by 0 bases and J by 4 bases, with 8 bases of the junction left unmatched. The CDR3 loop reads CASSQDWREGGADTQYF. CDR3 nucleotides: TGCGCCAGCAGCCAAGATTGGCGGGAGGGCGGGGCAGATACGCAGTATTTT.

The J gene is TRBJ1-1, the V gene TRBV19; 9 nucleotides line up with TRBD1. The junction had 1 base not matched to a gene; V was cut back by 4 bases and J by 1 base. The CDR3 consists of 14 residues. CDR1 is LNHDA and CDR2 is SQIVND in the germline V gene (reference sequence). The DNA of the CDR3 is TGTGCCAGTAGTAGGGACAGGGCGAACACTGAAGCTTTCTTT. Amino acids: CASSRDRANTEAFF.

This chain joins TRBV13 and TRBJ2-7; 8 bases match TRBD2. The V gene's germline CDR1 is PRHDT and CDR2 FYEKMQ (reference sequence). V gave up 2 bases and J gave up 2 bases; unmatched junction bases: 2. This CDR3 is 14 amino acids long. The CDR3, as DNA: TGTGCCAGCAGCTTACGGCGGGGGGCCTACGAGCAGTACTTC. Translating it yields CASSLRRGAYEQYF.

This clonotype was seen a few times. This sequence joins TRBV5-6 and TRBJ1-4; D gene unclear. The ends were cut back, 0 bases at V and 7 bases at J, with 4 bases in the middle. Per the germline V gene, CDR1 is SGHDT and CDR2 is YYEEEE. The CDR3 extends over 12 amino acids. The CDR3 reads CASSLGGEKLFF. The CDR3, as DNA: TGTGCCAGCAGCTTGGGAGGTGAAAAACTGTTTTTT.

This chain links TRBV6-2 or TRBV6-3 with TRBJ1-1; D possibly corresponds to TRBD1 (6 bases). Trimming pared 6 bases from V and 8 bases from J, leaving 19 bases between. The CDR3 covers 14 residues. CDR1 is MNHEY, CDR2 SVGEGT, per germline. CDR3 amino acids: CASSPYTGQPEAFF. The CDR3 DNA sequence: TGTGCCAGCAGCCCCTACACCGGACAGCCCGAAGCTTTCTTT.

The chain joins TRBV20-1 to TRBJ2-5; 11 bases fit TRBD2. The germline V gene encodes CDR1 DFQATT and CDR2 SNEGSKA (reference sequence). The CDR3 consists of 14 residues. V lost 5 bases, J lost 6 bases, and 8 bases stayed unmatched. The DNA of the CDR3 is TGCAGTGCTTCAACTAGCGGGAGTTGGAAGACCCAGTACTTC. Translated, it gives CSASTSGSWKTQYF.

This chain links TRBV29-1 with TRBJ1-1, with 9 bases that match TRBD1. The CDR3 extends over 13 amino acids. V was pared by 6 bases and J by 0 bases, with 2 bases of the junction left unmatched. CDR1 is SQVTM, CDR2 ANQGSEA, per germline. The CDR3 DNA reads as TGCAGCGTGAGGACAGGGGTGAACACTGAAGCTTTCTTT. Its translation: CSVRTGVNTEAFF. The full variable domain, in which reference TRBV29-1 and TRBJ1-1 provide the parts outside the CDR3, is SAVISQKPSRDICQRGTSLTIQCQVDSQVTMMFWYRQQPGQSLTLIATANQGSEATYESGFVIDKFPISRPNLTFSTLTVSNMSPEDSSIYLCSVRTGVNTEAFFGQGTRLTVV.

CDR3 amino acids: CASSQVAADGDTQYF. CDR3 coding DNA: TGTGCCAGCAGCCAGGTTGCTGCGGACGGAGATACGCAGTATTTT. The rearrangement joins TRBV4-2 to TRBJ2-3; no firm D call. V lost 3 bases and J lost 5, with 15 bases in between. There are 15 residues in the CDR3. Germline CDR1 LGHNA, CDR2 YNFKEQ.

This clonotype has more than one count but fewer than ten. This chain joins TRBV27 and TRBJ1-2; 7 bases are shared with TRBD1. CDR1 is MNHEY, CDR2 SMNVEV, per germline (reference sequence). V was clipped by 3 bases and J by 2 bases; unmatched bases: 0. This CDR3 spans 13 amino acids. CDR3 protein: CASSLTGNYGYTF. In DNA, the CDR3 is TGTGCCAGCAGTTTGACAGGGAACTATGGCTACACCTTC.

This rearrangement joins TRBV7-2 to TRBJ2-5, with D uncertain. Looked up from germline, CDR1 is SGHTA and CDR2 is FQGNSA. The V gene lost 5 bases and the J gene lost 0 bases, with 4 bases spanning the gap. The CDR3 totals 12 residues. CDR3 nucleotides: TGTGCCAGCAGCGCGTACCAAGAGACCCAGTACTTC. Residues: CASSAYQETQYF.

The chain couples TRBV7-9 to TRBJ2-1; weak D call: TRBD1 (7 bases). There are 16 residues in the CDR3. Germline lookup yields CDR1 SEHNR and CDR2 FQNEAQ (reference sequence). The V end was cut by 4 bases, the J end by 3 bases, with 16 bases between. Here the CDR3 reads CASSSPRDSVYNEQFF. CDR3 bases: TGTGCCAGCAGCTCACCGCGGGACAGCGTCTACAATGAGCAGTTCTTC.